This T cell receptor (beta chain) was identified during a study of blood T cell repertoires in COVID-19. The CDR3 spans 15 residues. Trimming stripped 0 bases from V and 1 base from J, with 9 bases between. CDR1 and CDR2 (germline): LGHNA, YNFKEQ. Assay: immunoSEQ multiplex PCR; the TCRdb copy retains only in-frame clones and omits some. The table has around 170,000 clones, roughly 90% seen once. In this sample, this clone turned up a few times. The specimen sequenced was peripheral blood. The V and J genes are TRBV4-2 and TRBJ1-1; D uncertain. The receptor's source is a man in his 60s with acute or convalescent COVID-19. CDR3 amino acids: CASSQELHRNTEAFF. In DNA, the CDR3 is TGTGCCAGCAGCCAAGAATTACACCGGAACACTGAAGCTTTCTTT.